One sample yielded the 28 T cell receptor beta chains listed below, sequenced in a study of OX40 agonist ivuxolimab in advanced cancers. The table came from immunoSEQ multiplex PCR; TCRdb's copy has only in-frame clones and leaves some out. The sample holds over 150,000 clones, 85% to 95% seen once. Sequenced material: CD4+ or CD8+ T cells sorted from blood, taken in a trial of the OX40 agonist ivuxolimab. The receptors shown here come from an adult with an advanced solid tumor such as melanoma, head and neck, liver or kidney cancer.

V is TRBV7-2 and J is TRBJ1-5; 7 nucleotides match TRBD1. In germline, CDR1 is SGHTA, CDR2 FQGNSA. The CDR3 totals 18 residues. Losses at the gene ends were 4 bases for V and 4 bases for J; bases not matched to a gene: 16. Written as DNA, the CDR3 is TGTGCCAGCAGCTCCTCCCCCCCTTACAGGGGAATAAATCAGCCCCAGCATTTT. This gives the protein CASSSSPPYRGINQPQHF.

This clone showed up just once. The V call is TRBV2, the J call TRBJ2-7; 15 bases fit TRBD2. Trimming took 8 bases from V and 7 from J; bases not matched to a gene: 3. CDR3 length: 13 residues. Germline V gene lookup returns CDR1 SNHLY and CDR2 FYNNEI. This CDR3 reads CASGGTSGREQYF. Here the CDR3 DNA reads TGTGCCAGCGGGGGGACTAGCGGGAGGGAGCAGTACTTC.

In DNA form, the CDR3 reads TGTGCCAGCAGCCAAGGGGCGGGGGAAGGGGAGCAGTACTTC. Amino acid sequence: CASSQGAGEGEQYF. The chain couples TRBV4-2 to TRBJ2-7; 7 bases agree with TRBD2. Germline V gene data show CDR1 as LGHNA and CDR2 as YNFKEQ. CDR3 length: 14 amino acids. J was trimmed by 7 bases and V by 1 base; bases with no gene match: 7.

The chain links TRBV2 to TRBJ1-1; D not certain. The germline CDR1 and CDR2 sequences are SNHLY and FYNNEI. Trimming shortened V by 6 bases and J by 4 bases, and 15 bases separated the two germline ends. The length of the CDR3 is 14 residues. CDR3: CASSAPDSGTEAFF. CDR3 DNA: TGTGCCAGCAGCGCCCCCGATTCGGGCACTGAAGCTTTCTTT.

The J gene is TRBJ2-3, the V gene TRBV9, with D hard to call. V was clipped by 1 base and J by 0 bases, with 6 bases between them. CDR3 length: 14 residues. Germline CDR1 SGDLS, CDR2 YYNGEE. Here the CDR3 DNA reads TGTGCCAGCAGCGTACGGGCTAGCACAGATACGCAGTATTTT. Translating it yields CASSVRASTDTQYF.

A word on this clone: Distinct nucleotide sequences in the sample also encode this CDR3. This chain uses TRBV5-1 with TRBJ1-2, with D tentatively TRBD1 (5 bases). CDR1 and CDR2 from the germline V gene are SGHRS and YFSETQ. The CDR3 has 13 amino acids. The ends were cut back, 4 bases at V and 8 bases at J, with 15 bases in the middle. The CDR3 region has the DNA TGCGCCAGCAGCAAGGGTCCGGGGGGAGGCTACACCTTC. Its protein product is CASSKGPGGGYTF.

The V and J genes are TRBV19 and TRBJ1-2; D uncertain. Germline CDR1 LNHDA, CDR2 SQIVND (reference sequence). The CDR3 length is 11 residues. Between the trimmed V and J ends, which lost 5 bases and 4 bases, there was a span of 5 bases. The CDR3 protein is CASSSSYGYTF. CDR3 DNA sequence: TGTGCCAGTAGTTCCTCCTATGGCTACACCTTC.

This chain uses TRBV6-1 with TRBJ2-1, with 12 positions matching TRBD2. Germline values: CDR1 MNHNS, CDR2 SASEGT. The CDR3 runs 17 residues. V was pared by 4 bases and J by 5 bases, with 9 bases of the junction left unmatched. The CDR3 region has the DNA TGTGCCAGCAGTGTACTAGCGGGAGGTTTAGGCGACAATGAGCAGTTCTTC. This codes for CASSVLAGGLGDNEQFF.

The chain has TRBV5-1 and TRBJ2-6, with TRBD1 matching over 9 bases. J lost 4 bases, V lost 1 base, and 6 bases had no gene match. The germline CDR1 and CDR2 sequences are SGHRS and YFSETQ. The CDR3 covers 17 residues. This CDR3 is CASSLLGQGAGANVLTF. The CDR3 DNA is TGCGCCAGCAGCTTGCTGGGACAGGGAGCCGGGGCCAACGTCCTGACTTTC.

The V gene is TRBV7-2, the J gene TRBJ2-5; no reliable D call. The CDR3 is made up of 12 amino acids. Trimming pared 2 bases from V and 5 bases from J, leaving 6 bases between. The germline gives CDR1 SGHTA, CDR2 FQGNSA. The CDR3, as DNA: TGTGCCAGCAGCTTATCCACGGAGACCCAGTACTTC. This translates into CASSLSTETQYF.

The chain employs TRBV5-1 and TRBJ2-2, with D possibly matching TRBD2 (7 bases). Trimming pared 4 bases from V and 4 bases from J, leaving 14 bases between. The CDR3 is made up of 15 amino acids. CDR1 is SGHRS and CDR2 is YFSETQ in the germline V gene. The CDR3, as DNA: TGCGCCAGCAGCCCGGGGGGCGGATCCACCGGGGAGCTGTTTTTT. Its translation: CASSPGGGSTGELFF.

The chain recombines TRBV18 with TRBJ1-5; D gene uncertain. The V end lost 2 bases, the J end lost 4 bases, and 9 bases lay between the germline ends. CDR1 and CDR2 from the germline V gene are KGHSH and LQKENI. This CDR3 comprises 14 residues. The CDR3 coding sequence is TGTGCCAGCTCACCATCCACGGAGAATCAGCCCCAGCATTTT. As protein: CASSPSTENQPQHF.

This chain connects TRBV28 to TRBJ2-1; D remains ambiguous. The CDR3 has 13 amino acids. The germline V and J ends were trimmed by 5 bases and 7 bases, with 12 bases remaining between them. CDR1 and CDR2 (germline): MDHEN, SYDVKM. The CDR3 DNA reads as TGTGCCAGCAGTCCCCCTCCTTCGAATGAGCAGTTCTTC. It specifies CASSPPPSNEQFF.

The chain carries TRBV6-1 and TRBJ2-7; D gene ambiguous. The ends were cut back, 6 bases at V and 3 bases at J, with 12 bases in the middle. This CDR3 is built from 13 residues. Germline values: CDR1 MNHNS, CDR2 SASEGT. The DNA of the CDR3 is TGTGCCAGCAGGTCCGCGGTCATCTACGAGCAGTACTTC. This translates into CASRSAVIYEQYF.

CDR3: CASSGTTGVGDYGYTF. The CDR3, as DNA: TGCGCCAGCAGCGGGACAACAGGGGTCGGTGACTATGGCTACACCTTC. V is TRBV5-1 and J is TRBJ1-2; 7 nucleotides match TRBD1. The CDR3 length is 16 residues. V lost 4 bases and J lost 3; bases outside the gene matches: 12. Germline values: CDR1 SGHRS, CDR2 YFSETQ.

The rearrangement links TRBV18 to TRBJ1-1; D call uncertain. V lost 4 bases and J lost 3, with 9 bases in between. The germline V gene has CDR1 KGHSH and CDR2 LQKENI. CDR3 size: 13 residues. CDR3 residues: CASSQGGDTEAFF. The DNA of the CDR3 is TGTGCCAGCTCACAGGGAGGAGACACTGAAGCTTTCTTT.

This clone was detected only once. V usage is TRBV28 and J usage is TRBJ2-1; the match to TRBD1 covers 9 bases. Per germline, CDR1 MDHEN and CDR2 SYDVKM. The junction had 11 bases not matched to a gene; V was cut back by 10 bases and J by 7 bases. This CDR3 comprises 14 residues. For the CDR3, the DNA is TGTGCCACCGGATCGACAGGGGGTTTGAATGAGCAGTTCTTC. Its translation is CATGSTGGLNEQFF.

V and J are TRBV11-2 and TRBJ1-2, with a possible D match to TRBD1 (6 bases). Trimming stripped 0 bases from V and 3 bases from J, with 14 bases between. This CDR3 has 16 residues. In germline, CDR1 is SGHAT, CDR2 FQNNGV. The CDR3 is CASSLEARGAYYGYTF. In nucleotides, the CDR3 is TGTGCCAGCAGCTTAGAGGCGCGGGGGGCGTACTATGGCTACACCTTC.

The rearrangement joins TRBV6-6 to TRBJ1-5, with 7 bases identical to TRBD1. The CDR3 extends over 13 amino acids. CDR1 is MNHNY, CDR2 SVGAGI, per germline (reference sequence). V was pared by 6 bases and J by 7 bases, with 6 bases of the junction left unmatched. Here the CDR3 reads CASSNRGGQPQHF. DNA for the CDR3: TGTGCCAGCAGCAACAGGGGAGGGCAGCCCCAGCATTTT.

This CDR3 is CASRTRDRAEGGDYGYTF. The CDR3 DNA reads as TGTGCCAGTAGAACCCGGGACAGGGCTGAAGGGGGGGACTATGGCTACACCTTC. This chain connects TRBV19 to TRBJ1-2, with TRBD1 matching 9 bases. With V trimmed by 6 bases and J by 3 bases, 17 bases remained unmatched. The CDR3 has 18 amino acids. Germline assignment: CDR1 LNHDA and CDR2 SQIVND (reference sequence).

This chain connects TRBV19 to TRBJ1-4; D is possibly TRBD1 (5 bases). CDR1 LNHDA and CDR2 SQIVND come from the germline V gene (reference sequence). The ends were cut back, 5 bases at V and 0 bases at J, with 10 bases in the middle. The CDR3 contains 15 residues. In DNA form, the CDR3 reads TGTGCCAGTAGTCACCTAGGGGCAACTAATGAAAAACTGTTTTTT. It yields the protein CASSHLGATNEKLFF.

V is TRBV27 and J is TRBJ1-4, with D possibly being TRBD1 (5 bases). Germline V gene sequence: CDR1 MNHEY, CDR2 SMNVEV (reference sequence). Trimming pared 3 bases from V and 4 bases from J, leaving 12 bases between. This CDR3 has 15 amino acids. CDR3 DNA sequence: TGTGCCAGCAGTTTCGGGGGTCAGGATAATGAAAAACTGTTTTTT. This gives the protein CASSFGGQDNEKLFF.

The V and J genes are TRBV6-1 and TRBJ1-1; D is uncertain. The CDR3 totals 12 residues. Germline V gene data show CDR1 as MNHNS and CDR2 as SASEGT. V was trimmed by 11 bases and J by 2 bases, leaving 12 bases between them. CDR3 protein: CAVSRLNTEAFF. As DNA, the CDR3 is TGTGCCGTTTCCCGCCTTAACACTGAAGCTTTCTTT.

CDR3 residues: CARGDSGGNYGYTF. DNA for the CDR3: TGTGCCAGGGGGGACAGCGGGGGTAACTATGGCTACACCTTC. This rearrangement joins TRBV19 to TRBJ1-2; 7 positions agree with TRBD1. Per the germline V gene, CDR1 is LNHDA and CDR2 is SQIVND (reference sequence). CDR3 length: 14 amino acids. V gave up 9 bases and J gave up 1 base; unmatched junction bases: 8.

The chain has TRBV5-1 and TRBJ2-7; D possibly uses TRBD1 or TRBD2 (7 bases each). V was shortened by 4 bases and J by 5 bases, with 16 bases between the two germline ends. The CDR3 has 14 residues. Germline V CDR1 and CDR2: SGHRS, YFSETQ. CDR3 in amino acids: CASSPRGGTDEQYF. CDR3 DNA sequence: TGCGCCAGCAGCCCCAGGGGGGGCACCGACGAGCAGTACTTC.

The CDR3 nucleotides read TGTGCCAGCAGCCGAGGACAGGGCTACGAGCAGTACTTC. It codes for CASSRGQGYEQYF. The genes are TRBV14 and TRBJ2-7, with TRBD1 identical over 8 bases. Germline CDR1 and CDR2: SGHDN and FVKESK. This CDR3 comprises 13 residues. V lost 4 bases to trimming and J lost 3 bases; unmatched junction nucleotides: 2.

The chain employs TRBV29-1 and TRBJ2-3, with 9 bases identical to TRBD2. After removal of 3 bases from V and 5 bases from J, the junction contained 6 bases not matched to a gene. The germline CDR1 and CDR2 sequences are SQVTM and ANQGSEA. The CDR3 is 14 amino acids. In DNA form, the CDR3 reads TGCAGCGTTGATGGGCAAGCGGGGGGAGATACGCAGTATTTT. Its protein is CSVDGQAGGDTQYF.

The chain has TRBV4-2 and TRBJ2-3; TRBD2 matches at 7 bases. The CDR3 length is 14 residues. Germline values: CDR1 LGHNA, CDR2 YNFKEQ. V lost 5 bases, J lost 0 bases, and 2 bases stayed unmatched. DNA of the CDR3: TGTGCCAGCAGCGGACTAGTTAGCACAGATACGCAGTATTTT. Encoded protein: CASSGLVSTDTQYF.